This TCR beta chain comes out of a study of blood T cell dynamics during melanoma immunotherapy. There are a few counts of this clone. Time point described: week 3, after first cycle of checkpoint inhibitor. V was pared by 8 bases and J by 6 bases, with 11 bases of the junction left unmatched. The CDR3 length is 15 residues. Germline CDR1 and CDR2: MNHEY and SMNVEV (reference sequence). Data came from immunoSEQ multiplex PCR; TCRdb stores just in-frame clones and leaves some out. In the table there are some 15,000 clones, under 95% of which are singletons. The sample in question was effector memory CD8+ T cells from blood, obtained from a patient treated with checkpoint blockade. The TCR originated in a human donor with melanoma. The chain recombines TRBV27 with TRBJ2-2, with 8 bases that match TRBD2. CDR3 in amino acids: CASGLADSPAGELFF. In DNA form, the CDR3 reads TGTGCCAGCGGACTAGCTGACTCCCCCGCCGGGGAGCTGTTTTTT.